The clone carrying this T cell receptor beta chain occurred many times. No antigen is known for it. Carried by each TCR cDNA molecule was a unique molecular identifier. Each CDR3 protein gets one entry after TCRdb re-called the 5' RACE reads with MiXCR. Of around 21,000 distinct CDR3 sequences listed, over 2.5% are singletons. Regarding time point: sample taken at primary tumor resection. Sequencing of whole RNA from tumor, nontumor lung or frozen PBMC involved no sorting. The sample belongs to a study of spatial heterogeneity in lung cancer. Findings and caveats of the study: The numbers of ubiquitous and regional expanded TCRs correlated with ubiquitous and regional nonsynonymous mutations, respectively. In tumors, expanded intratumoral alpha and beta TCR counts tracked mutation counts.

V lost 1 base and J 3 bases, leaving 4 bases between the germline ends. The germline CDR1 and CDR2 sequences are SGHVS and FNYEAQ. The CDR3 is 13 amino acids. The TCR originated in a male donor with early-stage non-small cell lung cancer. V usage is TRBV7-6 and J usage is TRBJ1-3, with D unresolved. Sequenced material: lung tumor tissue, taken at surgery. The DNA for the CDR3 is TGTGCCAGCAGCTTAGTCGATGGAAACACCATATATTTT. Amino acids: CASSLVDGNTIYF.